A single sample gave rise to the 13 T cell receptor beta chains below, sequenced in a study of T cells in localized non-small cell lung cancer (TCRdb year 2020). The receptor library was made with the immunoSEQ multiplex PCR assay. This is the immuneACCESS table as TCRdb keeps it, with only in-frame sequences that have V and J called. A part of the clones is gone; compared with another copy, unresolved V genes explain less than half, and the rest is unexplained. The sample profile shows 2,500 to 3,500 clones; 29% of them were found once. The ten largest clones add up to under 20% of the sample. The source material was lung tumor tissue, sampled before any cancer treatment. These receptors were collected from a man aged 35-75 years with stage III lung adenocarcinoma.

Only a few counts were recorded for this clone. The chain combines TRBV6-7 with TRBJ2-7, with 7 bases matching TRBD2. TRBV6-7 is filed as an ORF, its function uncertain. V gave up 8 bases and J gave up 7 bases; unmatched junction bases: 5. The CDR3 contains 11 residues. The chain's CDR3 is CASFAGGEQYF. The CDR3 DNA reads as TGTGCCAGCTTCGCCGGGGGGGAGCAGTACTTC.

This clone ranks as large. The CDR3 reads CASTEGGYDNEQFF. DNA of the CDR3: TGTGCCAGCACCGAAGGGGGTTACGACAATGAGCAGTTCTTC. J is TRBJ2-1 and V is TRBV9; the D gene is possibly TRBD1 (6 bases). Trimming pared 6 bases from V and 5 bases from J, leaving 15 bases between. The CDR3 totals 14 residues. CDR1 is SGDLS, CDR2 YYNGEE, per germline.

The rearrangement uses TRBV19 and TRBJ2-7; D gene uncertain. Trimming cost V 3 bases and J 2 bases, with 8 bases left between them. The CDR3 loop spans 13 amino acids. CDR1 is LNHDA, CDR2 SQIVND, per germline (reference sequence). The CDR3 bases are TGTGCCAGTAGTATCGCCCAGACCTACGAGCAGTACTTC. Translating gives CASSIAQTYEQYF.

V gene TRBV4-1 combines with J gene TRBJ2-1, with a weak D call TRBD1 (5 bases). The CDR3 totals 12 residues. Per the germline V gene, CDR1 is MGHRA and CDR2 is YSYEKL. The V end lost 0 bases, the J end lost 9 bases, and 6 bases lay between the germline ends. The CDR3 loop reads CASSQERGEQFF. For the CDR3, the DNA is TGCGCCAGCAGCCAAGAAAGGGGTGAGCAGTTCTTC.

This clone was observed a few times. The chain's CDR3 is CASSRPDSLNTEAFF. The CDR3 DNA reads TGTGCCAGCAGCCGACCGGACAGCTTGAACACTGAAGCTTTCTTT. The chain recombines TRBV11-3 with TRBJ1-1; possibly TRBD1 for D (6 bases). Germline assignment: CDR1 SGHNT and CDR2 YENEEA. CDR3 length: 15 amino acids. V lost 5 bases and J 0 bases, leaving 13 bases between the germline ends.

The chain is built from TRBV19 and TRBJ2-2; 8 nucleotides align to TRBD1. V lost 7 bases and J lost 4; bases outside the gene matches: 5. Germline assignment: CDR1 LNHDA and CDR2 SQIVND (reference sequence). CDR3 length: 14 residues. CDR3 protein: CASNGQGGTGELFF. The CDR3 DNA follows: TGTGCCAGTAATGGACAGGGAGGCACCGGGGAGCTGTTTTTT.

This clone has more than one count but fewer than ten. The chain has TRBV28 and TRBJ2-1, with 7 bases identical to TRBD1. The trim removed 10 bases at V and 7 bases at J, leaving 13 bases unmatched. Germline values: CDR1 MDHEN, CDR2 SYDVKM. The CDR3 is 14 amino acids. Here the CDR3 reads CAIRLPGGTNEQFF. As DNA, the CDR3 is TGTGCCATCCGACTTCCAGGGGGTACAAATGAGCAGTTCTTC.

This chain uses TRBV19 with TRBJ2-5; 14 bases agree with TRBD2. V lost 8 bases and J lost 6; bases outside the gene matches: 2. Germline assignment: CDR1 LNHDA and CDR2 SQIVND (reference sequence). This CDR3 has 13 residues. CDR3 protein: CASGTSGGKTQYF. CDR3 nucleotides: TGTGCCAGTGGGACTAGCGGGGGAAAGACCCAGTACTTC. Together with reference TRBV19 and TRBJ2-5, the CDR3 gives the full variable domain: DGGITQSPKYLFRKEGQNVTLSCEQNLNHDAMYWYRQDPGQGLRLIYYSQIVNDFQKGDIAEGYSVSREKKESFPLTVTSAQKNPTAFYLCASGTSGGKTQYFGPGTRLLVL.

This clone was observed a few times. V usage is TRBV5-1 and J usage is TRBJ2-5, with 10 bases aligning to TRBD2. Per the germline V gene, CDR1 is SGHRS and CDR2 is YFSETQ. V dropped 4 bases and J dropped 5; count of bases not matched to a gene: 8. This CDR3 has 15 amino acids. The CDR3 loop is CASSPSSGRGETQYF. CDR3 sequence (DNA): TGCGCCAGCAGCCCTTCTAGCGGGAGAGGGGAGACCCAGTACTTC.

The chain has TRBV28 and TRBJ2-7, with TRBD2 identical over 7 bases. The germline gives CDR1 MDHEN, CDR2 SYDVKM. The J segment lost 3 bases and the V segment lost 6 bases, leaving 8 bases of the junction unmatched. This CDR3 has 14 amino acids. The CDR3 DNA sequence: TGTGCCAGCAGAGGAGCGGGACTTGGCTACGAGCAGTACTTC. It codes for CASRGAGLGYEQYF.

The V and J genes are TRBV11-3 and TRBJ1-4; D is uncertain. The CDR3 length is 15 residues. The V and J ends lost 3 bases and 7 bases respectively, with 15 bases between them. The V gene's germline CDR1 is SGHNT and CDR2 YENEEA. CDR3 amino acids: CASSLSAGRSEKLFF. Here the CDR3 DNA reads TGTGCCAGCAGCTTGTCGGCCGGGCGGTCTGAAAAACTGTTTTTT.

The chain employs TRBV11-3 and TRBJ2-3; possible D gene TRBD2, 6 bases. The CDR3 is 15 amino acids. Germline CDR1 and CDR2: SGHNT and YENEEA. V was pared by 5 bases and J by 2 bases, with 14 bases between. CDR3 region: CASSQASGPTDTQYF. The CDR3 region has the DNA TGTGCCAGCAGCCAAGCCAGCGGGCCCACAGATACGCAGTATTTT. The full variable domain, rest sourced from reference TRBV11-3 and TRBJ2-3, is EAGVVQSPRYKIIEKKQPVAFWCNPISGHNTLYWYLQNLGQGPELLIRYENEEAVDDSQLPKDRFSAERLKGVDSTLKIQPAELGDSAVYLCASSQASGPTDTQYFGPGTRLTVL.

This clone showed up just once. The chain recombines TRBV19 with TRBJ1-5; 9 bases are a match to TRBD1. This CDR3 contains 17 residues. From germline, CDR1 is LNHDA and CDR2 SQIVND (reference sequence). V gave up 5 bases and J gave up 3 bases; unmatched junction bases: 11. CDR3: CASSLAGQGVDNQPQHF. The DNA for the CDR3 is TGTGCCAGTAGTCTAGCGGGACAGGGAGTCGACAATCAGCCCCAGCATTTT. Combining the CDR3 with reference TRBV19 and TRBJ1-5 gives the whole variable domain DGGITQSPKYLFRKEGQNVTLSCEQNLNHDAMYWYRQDPGQGLRLIYYSQIVNDFQKGDIAEGYSVSREKKESFPLTVTSAQKNPTAFYLCASSLAGQGVDNQPQHFGDGTRLSIL.